The 17 T cell receptor beta chains below come from one sample, sequenced in a study of T cell responses to AZD1222 COVID-19 vaccine. Produced via immunoSEQ multiplex PCR; TCRdb's table is partial and in-frame only. Seen here are fewer than 110,000 clones, just over 90% observed once, and the top ten hold around 6.6%. Sample: peripheral blood, taken 28 days after the second AZD1222 dose. These receptors all stem from an adult who received the AZD1222 COVID-19 vaccine.

The chain joins TRBV5-1 to TRBJ2-1, with 9 nucleotides matching TRBD2. In germline, CDR1 is SGHRS, CDR2 YFSETQ. The V and J ends lost 3 bases and 0 bases, in that order; junction bases with no gene match: 1. The CDR3 has 15 residues. CDR3 sequence (DNA): TGCGCCAGCAGCTCTAGCGGGGACTCCTACAATGAGCAGTTCTTC. Protein product: CASSSSGDSYNEQFF.

The sample holds one count of this clone. The chain combines TRBV5-4 with TRBJ1-1; 8 bases match TRBD1. The J segment lost 1 base and the V segment lost 5 bases, leaving 7 bases of the junction unmatched. Germline assignment: CDR1 SGHNT and CDR2 YYREEE (reference sequence). The CDR3 runs to 15 residues. The CDR3, as DNA: TGTGCCAGCAGAACCACCGGGACAGGGAACACTGAAGCTTTCTTT. The encoded protein is CASRTTGTGNTEAFF.

The chain has TRBV3-1 (or the pseudogene TRBV3-2) and TRBJ1-1; 7 bases align to TRBD1. CDR1 is LGHDT, CDR2 YNNKEL, per germline (reference sequence). The trim removed 0 bases at V and 6 bases at J, leaving 13 bases unmatched. The CDR3 is 17 residues long. For the CDR3, the DNA is TGTGCCAGCAGCCAAGATTTCCCCGGGACAGTTAGAGCTGAAGCTTTCTTT. Translated: CASSQDFPGTVRAEAFF.

The rearrangement links TRBV21-1 to TRBJ1-5. TRBV21-1 is assigned pseudogene status. This CDR3 region has 11 residues. Here the CDR3 reads CASSTNQPQHF. As DNA, the CDR3 is TGTGCCAGCAGCACCAATCAGCCCCAGCATTTT.

The rearrangement links TRBV5-1 to TRBJ1-1; TRBD1 might be the D (5 bases). Trimming stripped 2 bases from V and 3 bases from J, with 26 bases between. Germline V gives CDR1 SGHRS, CDR2 YFSETQ. CDR3 size: 19 residues. The CDR3, as DNA: TGCGCCAGCAGCTTTTCGATCGGGCAGGGACTCCTCCTGGACACTGAAGCTTTCTTT. This gives the protein CASSFSIGQGLLLDTEAFF.

The chain recombines TRBV5-1 with TRBJ2-7; perhaps TRBD1 as D (5 bases). Germline V gene data show CDR1 as SGHRS and CDR2 as YFSETQ. The CDR3 is 15 amino acids. V shed 5 bases and J shed 0 bases, with 15 bases lying between them. CDR3 sequence reads: CASSPFGANSYEQYF. The CDR3, as DNA: TGCGCCAGCAGTCCCTTTGGGGCGAACTCCTACGAGCAGTACTTC.

The V call is TRBV2, the J call TRBJ1-5; D remains unclear. Germline V CDR1 and CDR2: SNHLY, FYNNEI. This CDR3 region has 14 residues. The ends were cut back, 4 bases at V and 2 bases at J, with 9 bases in the middle. The CDR3 DNA follows: TGTGCCAGCAGTGGATCAAAGGGCAATCAGCCCCAGCATTTT. It is translated as CASSGSKGNQPQHF.

Regarding this clone: In the same sample, other DNA sequences code for this CDR3. The chain couples TRBV19 to TRBJ1-5; 7 bases agree with TRBD1. Trimming took 7 bases from V and 1 from J; bases not matched to a gene: 4. CDR1 LNHDA and CDR2 SQIVND come from the germline V gene (reference sequence). There are 14 residues in the CDR3. In DNA form, the CDR3 reads TGTGCCAGTACCGACAGGGACAGCAATCAGCCCCAGCATTTT. Translating it yields CASTDRDSNQPQHF.

This clone was found once. V is TRBV21-1 and J is TRBJ1-5; the table gives TRBD1 as D, unverified against the DNA. TRBV21-1 is designated a pseudogene. This CDR3 comprises 17 residues. Written as DNA, the CDR3 is TGTGCCAGCAGCGGAGGGGGCTTGTCGCCGAGGGATCAGCCCCAGCATTTT. This translates into CASSGGGLSPRDQPQHF.

V is TRBV30 and J is TRBJ2-2; D is perhaps TRBD2 (7 bases). From germline, CDR1 is GTSNPN and CDR2 SVGIG (reference sequence). Trimming took off 4 bases at V and 3 bases at J, with 15 bases between the two ends. The CDR3 runs to 15 residues. This CDR3 reads CAWNRGAEHTGELFF. Here the CDR3 DNA reads TGTGCCTGGAACCGGGGGGCGGAACACACCGGGGAGCTGTTTTTT.

This rearrangement joins TRBV11-2 to TRBJ1-1; 7 nucleotides line up with TRBD1. The germline V gene encodes CDR1 SGHAT and CDR2 FQNNGV. V trimming: 5 bases; J trimming: 1 base; junction bases outside the gene matches: 4. The CDR3 sequence is 14 residues long. The CDR3 sequence is CASSPRTGNTEAFF. The CDR3 DNA follows: TGTGCCAGCAGCCCCCGGACAGGGAACACTGAAGCTTTCTTT.

This chain joins TRBV5-1 and TRBJ1-1; D uncertain. From germline, CDR1 is SGHRS and CDR2 YFSETQ. This CDR3 comprises 15 residues. With 1 base removed from V and 0 bases from J, the gap between germline ends came to 10 bases. This CDR3 reads CASSLMANMNTEAFF. CDR3 coding DNA: TGCGCCAGCAGCTTGATGGCAAACATGAACACTGAAGCTTTCTTT.

J is TRBJ2-1 and V is TRBV5-1; TRBD1 or TRBD2 may be the D gene (5 bases each). The CDR3 consists of 16 residues. Per the germline V gene, CDR1 is SGHRS and CDR2 is YFSETQ. Trimming took 2 bases from V and 3 from J, leaving 15 bases between them. CDR3 in DNA: TGCGCCAGCAGCTTTCAAGGGGACGAGAGCTACAATGAGCAGTTCTTC. This translates into CASSFQGDESYNEQFF.

This clone turned up a few times. J is TRBJ1-5 and V is TRBV9; D is unresolved. Germline V gene sequence: CDR1 SGDLS, CDR2 YYNGEE. Trimming removed 0 bases at V and 0 bases at J, with 4 bases between. CDR3 size: 14 residues. CDR3 bases: TGTGCCAGCAGCGTAGGTGATAGCAATCAGCCCCAGCATTTT. This sequence encodes CASSVGDSNQPQHF.

The chain uses TRBV28 and TRBJ1-5; perhaps TRBD1 as D (5 bases). The V end was cut by 6 bases, the J end by 5 bases, with 20 bases between. Germline V gives CDR1 MDHEN, CDR2 SYDVKM. This CDR3 is 16 amino acids long. CDR3: CASRPGRKGLYQPQHF. CDR3 nucleotide sequence: TGTGCCAGCAGGCCCGGACGCAAGGGGCTCTATCAGCCCCAGCATTTT.

The J gene is TRBJ2-2, the V gene TRBV3-1 (or the pseudogene TRBV3-2); D is unclear. Trimming removed 6 bases from V and 6 bases from J, with 8 bases in between. CDR1 LGHDT and CDR2 YNNKEL come from the germline V gene (reference sequence). The CDR3 sequence is 12 residues long. This chain's CDR3 is CASRQLAGELFF. In nucleotides, the CDR3 is TGTGCCAGCAGGCAACTGGCCGGGGAGCTGTTTTTT.

The rearrangement uses TRBV14 and TRBJ1-2, with TRBD1 as a possible D gene (5 bases). This CDR3 region has 14 residues. V lost 4 bases and J 4 bases, leaving 13 bases between the germline ends. Germline V gene data show CDR1 as SGHDN and CDR2 as FVKESK. The CDR3 region is CASSLIDSLYGYTF. DNA for the CDR3: TGTGCCAGCAGCCTTATAGACAGCCTCTATGGCTACACCTTC.